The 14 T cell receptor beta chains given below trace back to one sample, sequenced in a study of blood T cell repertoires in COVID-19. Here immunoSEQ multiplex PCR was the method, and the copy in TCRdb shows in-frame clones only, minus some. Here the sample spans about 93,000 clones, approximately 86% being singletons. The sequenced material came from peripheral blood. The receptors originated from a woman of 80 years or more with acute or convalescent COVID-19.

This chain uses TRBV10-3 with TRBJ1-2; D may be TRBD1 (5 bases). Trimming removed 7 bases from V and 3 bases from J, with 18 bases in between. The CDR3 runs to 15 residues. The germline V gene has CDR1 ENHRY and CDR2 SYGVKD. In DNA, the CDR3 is TGTGCCATCAAAGATGGGGCCCTGGCCGACTATGGCTACACCTTC. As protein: CAIKDGALADYGYTF.

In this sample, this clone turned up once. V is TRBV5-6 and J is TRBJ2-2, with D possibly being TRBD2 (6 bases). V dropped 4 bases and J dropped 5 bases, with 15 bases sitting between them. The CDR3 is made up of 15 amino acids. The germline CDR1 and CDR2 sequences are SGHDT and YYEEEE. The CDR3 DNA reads TGTGCCAGCAGCAAGGGGAGGATCGGGACCGGGGAGCTGTTTTTT. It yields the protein CASSKGRIGTGELFF.

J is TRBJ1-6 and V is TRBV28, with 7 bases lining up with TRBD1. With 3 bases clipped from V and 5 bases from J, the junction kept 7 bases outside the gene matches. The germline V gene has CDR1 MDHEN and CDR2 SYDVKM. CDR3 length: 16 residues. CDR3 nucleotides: TGTGCCAGCAGTTTCCCCCGACAGGGAAATAATTCACCCCTCCACTTT. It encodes CASSFPRQGNNSPLHF.

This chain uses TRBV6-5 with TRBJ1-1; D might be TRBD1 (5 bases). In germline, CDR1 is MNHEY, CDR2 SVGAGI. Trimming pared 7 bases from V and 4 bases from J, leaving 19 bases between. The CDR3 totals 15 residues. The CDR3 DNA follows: TGTGCCAGCACTCAAGGGAGGGGCTGGGCCACTGAAGCTTTCTTT. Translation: CASTQGRGWATEAFF.

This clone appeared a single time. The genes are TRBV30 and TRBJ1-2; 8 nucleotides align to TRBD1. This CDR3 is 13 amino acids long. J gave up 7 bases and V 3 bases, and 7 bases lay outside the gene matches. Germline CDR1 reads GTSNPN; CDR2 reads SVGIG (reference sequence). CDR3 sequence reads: CAWSPGQGSGYTF. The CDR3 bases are TGTGCCTGGAGCCCTGGACAGGGTTCTGGCTACACCTTC. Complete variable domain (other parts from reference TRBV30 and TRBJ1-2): SQTIHQWPATLVQPVGSPLSLECTVEGTSNPNLYWYRQAAGRGLQLLFYSVGIGQISSEVPQNLSASRPQDRQFILSSKKLLLSDSGFYLCAWSPGQGSGYTFGSGTRLTVV.

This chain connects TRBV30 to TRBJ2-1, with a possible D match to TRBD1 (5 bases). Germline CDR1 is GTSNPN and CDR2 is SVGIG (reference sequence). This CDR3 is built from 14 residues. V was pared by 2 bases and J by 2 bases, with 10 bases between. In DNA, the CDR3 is TGTGCCTGGAGTAAGTCAGGGACCTACAATGAGCAGTTCTTC. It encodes CAWSKSGTYNEQFF.

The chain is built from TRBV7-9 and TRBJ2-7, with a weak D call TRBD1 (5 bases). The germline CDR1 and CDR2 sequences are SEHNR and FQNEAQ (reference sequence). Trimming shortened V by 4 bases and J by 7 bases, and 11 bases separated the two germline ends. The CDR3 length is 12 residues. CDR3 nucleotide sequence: TGTGCCAGCAGCTCGACAGAGGAAGAGCAGTACTTC. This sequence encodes CASSSTEEEQYF.

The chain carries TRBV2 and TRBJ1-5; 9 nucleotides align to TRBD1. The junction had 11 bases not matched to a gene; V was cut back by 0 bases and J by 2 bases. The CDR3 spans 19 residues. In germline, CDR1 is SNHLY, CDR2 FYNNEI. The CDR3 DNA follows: TGTGCCAGCAGTGAAGCGGGTTCCGGGACAGGGTATGGCAATCAGCCCCAGCATTTT. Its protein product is CASSEAGSGTGYGNQPQHF.

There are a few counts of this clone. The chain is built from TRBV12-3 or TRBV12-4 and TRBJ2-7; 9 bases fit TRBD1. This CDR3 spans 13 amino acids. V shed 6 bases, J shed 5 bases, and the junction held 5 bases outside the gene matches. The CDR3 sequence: CASRWTGDHEQYF. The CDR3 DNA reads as TGTGCCAGCAGGTGGACAGGGGACCACGAGCAGTACTTC.

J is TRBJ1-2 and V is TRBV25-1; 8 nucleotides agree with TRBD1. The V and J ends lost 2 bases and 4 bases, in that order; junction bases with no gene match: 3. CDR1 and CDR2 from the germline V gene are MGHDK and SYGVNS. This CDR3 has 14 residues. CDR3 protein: CASSEQGAGYGYTF. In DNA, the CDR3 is TGTGCCAGCAGTGAACAGGGGGCAGGCTATGGCTACACCTTC.

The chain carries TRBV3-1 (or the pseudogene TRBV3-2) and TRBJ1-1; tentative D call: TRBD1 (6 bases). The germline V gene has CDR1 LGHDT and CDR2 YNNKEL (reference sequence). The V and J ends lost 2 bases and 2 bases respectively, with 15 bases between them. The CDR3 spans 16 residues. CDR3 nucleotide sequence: TGTGCCAGCAGCCAACCAAACGGGGGGCCAAACACTGAAGCTTTCTTT. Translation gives CASSQPNGGPNTEAFF.

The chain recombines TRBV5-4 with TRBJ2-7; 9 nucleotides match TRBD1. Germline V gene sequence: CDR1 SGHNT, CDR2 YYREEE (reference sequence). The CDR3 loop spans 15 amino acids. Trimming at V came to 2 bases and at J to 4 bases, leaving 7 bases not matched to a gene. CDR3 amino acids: CASSLRGQGLYEQYF. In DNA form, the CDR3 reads TGTGCCAGCAGCTTAAGGGGACAGGGATTATACGAGCAGTACTTC.

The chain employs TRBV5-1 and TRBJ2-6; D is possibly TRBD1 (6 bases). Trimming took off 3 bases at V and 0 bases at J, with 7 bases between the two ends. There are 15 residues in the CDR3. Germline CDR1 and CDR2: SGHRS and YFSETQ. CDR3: CASSSRGSGANVLTF. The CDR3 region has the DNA TGCGCCAGCAGCTCCAGGGGCTCTGGGGCCAACGTCCTGACTTTC.

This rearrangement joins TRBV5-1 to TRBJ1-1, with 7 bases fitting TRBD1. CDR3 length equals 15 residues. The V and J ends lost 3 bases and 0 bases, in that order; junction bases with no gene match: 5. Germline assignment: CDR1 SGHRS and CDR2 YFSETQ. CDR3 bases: TGCGCCAGCAGCTGGAGGGACAGAATGAACACTGAAGCTTTCTTT. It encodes CASSWRDRMNTEAFF. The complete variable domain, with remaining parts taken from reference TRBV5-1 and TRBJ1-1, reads KAGVTQTPRYLIKTRGQQVTLSCSPISGHRSVSWYQQTPGQGLQFLFEYFSETQRNKGNFPGRFSGRQFSNSRSEMNVSTLELGDSALYLCASSWRDRMNTEAFFGQGTRLTVV.